This passage covers 22 T cell receptor beta chains from one sample sequenced in a study of regulatory T cells in long-lasting Graves disease. Time point: newly diagnosed GD, antithyroid drugs for less than 3 months. Generation of the TCR library employed RNA extracted from PBMCs. TCR beta libraries were built with iRepertoire HTBI primers and Arm-PCR of CDR3 regions. TCRdb re-analysed the multiplex PCR reads in MiXCR, keeping a single row per CDR3 protein. The table records over 500,000 distinct CDR3 sequences, under 20% of them present only once. These data were also reused for a study on T cells in Graves' hyperthyroidism and ophthalmopathy.

The specimen comprised peripheral blood mononuclear cells (PBMCs), sampled at new diagnosis, from a patient treated with antithyroid drugs. These receptor sequences come from a woman under 40 with Graves disease.

This clonotype has more than one count but fewer than ten. This rearrangement joins TRBV20-1 to TRBJ2-5; TRBD2 agrees at 11 bases. The V gene end was trimmed by 1 base and the J gene end by 4 bases; junction bases not matched to a gene: 5. Germline loops: CDR1 DFQATT, CDR2 SNEGSKA (reference sequence). CDR3 length equals 15 residues. CDR3 protein: CSARGGGTSGETQYF. For the CDR3, the DNA is TGCAGTGCTAGAGGGGGCGGGACTAGCGGAGAGACCCAGTACTTC.

This clonotype was found many times. This chain connects TRBV24-1 to TRBJ2-2, with 10 nucleotides matching TRBD1. Trimming at V came to 3 bases and at J to 2 bases, leaving 2 bases not matched to a gene. The CDR3 is made up of 16 amino acids. Per the germline V gene, CDR1 is KGHDR and CDR2 is SFDVKD. The CDR3 region has the DNA TGTGCCACCAGTGATCGACAGGGGGCTAACACCGGGGAGCTGTTTTTT. Its translation is CATSDRQGANTGELFF.

This clonotype has ten or more counts. The chain has TRBV2 and TRBJ2-1; D possibly uses TRBD1 or TRBD2 (5 bases each). V was shortened by 2 bases and J by 4 bases, with 9 bases between the two germline ends. CDR3 length: 14 amino acids. Per germline, CDR1 SNHLY and CDR2 FYNNEI. This CDR3 reads CASSERGRYNEQFF. The DNA of the CDR3 is TGTGCCAGCAGTGAAAGGGGACGATACAATGAGCAGTTCTTC.

This clonotype came up many times. The genes are TRBV2 and TRBJ1-5; D is possibly TRBD1 (5 bases). This CDR3 comprises 15 residues. CDR1 SNHLY and CDR2 FYNNEI come from the germline V gene. Trimming left V 4 bases short and J 1 base short, with 11 bases between. CDR3 sequence reads: CASSGGRTSNQPQHF. CDR3 in DNA: TGTGCCAGCAGTGGGGGACGGACGAGCAATCAGCCCCAGCATTTT.

There are many counts of this clonotype. V usage is TRBV6-1 and J usage is TRBJ1-5; 7 bases match TRBD1. The germline V gene has CDR1 MNHNS and CDR2 SASEGT. Unmatched junction bases numbered 9, after V lost 5 bases and J lost 2 bases. The CDR3 is 16 residues long. CDR3 residues: CASSRKQGDGNQPQHF. In DNA form, the CDR3 reads TGTGCCAGCAGTCGGAAGCAGGGGGACGGCAATCAGCCCCAGCATTTT.

This clonotype has a count of ten or more. The chain links TRBV6-9 to TRBJ2-7; D is possibly TRBD1 or TRBD2 (5 bases each). CDR3 length: 14 amino acids. Trimming took 3 bases from V and 5 from J, leaving 14 bases between them. Germline loops: CDR1 MNHGY, CDR2 SVAAGI. CDR3 loop: CASSYRVNGNEQYF. The CDR3 nucleotides are TGTGCCAGCAGTTACAGGGTAAACGGGAACGAGCAGTACTTC.

This clonotype was detected ten times or more. The chain couples TRBV28 to TRBJ2-5; D gene uncertain. The CDR3 consists of 13 residues. The germline V and J ends were trimmed by 4 bases and 6 bases, with 12 bases remaining between them. Germline lookup yields CDR1 MDHEN and CDR2 SYDVKM. For the CDR3, the DNA is TGTGCCAGCAGTTCCCCGGGCTGGAAGACCCAGTACTTC. It encodes CASSSPGWKTQYF.

This clonotype was recorded many times. The chain combines TRBV28 with TRBJ2-3, with D maybe TRBD1 (6 bases). Germline values: CDR1 MDHEN, CDR2 SYDVKM. This CDR3 is 15 amino acids long. Trimming stripped 6 bases from V and 2 bases from J, with 15 bases between. CDR3 loop: CASSPVDRDTDTQYF. In nucleotides, the CDR3 is TGTGCCAGCAGCCCGGTGGACAGAGACACAGATACGCAGTATTTT.

V is TRBV5-1 and J is TRBJ2-1; 7 bases are a match to TRBD1. The CDR3 has 14 residues. The ends lost 4 bases at V and 9 bases at J; junction bases unmatched: 10. Germline lookup yields CDR1 SGHRS and CDR2 YFSETQ. The CDR3 reads CASSEDRQGGEQFF. CDR3 DNA sequence: TGCGCCAGCAGCGAGGACAGGCAAGGGGGTGAGCAGTTCTTC. The full variable domain, completed using reference TRBV5-1 and TRBJ2-1, is KAGVTQTPRYLIKTRGQQVTLSCSPISGHRSVSWYQQTPGQGLQFLFEYFSETQRNKGNFPGRFSGRQFSNSRSEMNVSTLELGDSALYLCASSEDRQGGEQFFGPGTRLTVL.

The table lists this clonotype with many counts. J is TRBJ2-5 and V is TRBV18; possible D gene TRBD1, 6 bases. With 5 bases removed from V and 4 bases from J, the gap between germline ends came to 11 bases. This CDR3 has 13 residues. Germline lookup yields CDR1 KGHSH and CDR2 LQKENI. The CDR3 sequence: CASSTNRVETQYF. CDR3 nucleotides: TGTGCCAGCTCAACTAACAGGGTAGAGACCCAGTACTTC.

The chain links TRBV30 to TRBJ1-2; 8 bases line up with TRBD1. The CDR3 has 13 residues. V dropped 0 bases and J dropped 8; count of bases not matched to a gene: 5. Germline V gene sequence: CDR1 GTSNPN, CDR2 SVGIG (reference sequence). Here the CDR3 DNA reads TGTGCCTGGAGTGTGATCAGGGGGCTAGGCTACACCTTC. This codes for CAWSVIRGLGYTF. The complete variable domain, with remaining parts taken from reference TRBV30 and TRBJ1-2, reads SQTIHQWPATLVQPVGSPLSLECTVEGTSNPNLYWYRQAAGRGLQLLFYSVGIGQISSEVPQNLSASRPQDRQFILSSKKLLLSDSGFYLCAWSVIRGLGYTFGSGTRLTVV.

As to this clonotype: With a much larger clone just one base away, this may be a read error. The J gene is TRBJ1-5, the V gene TRBV12-3 or TRBV12-4; D perhaps matches TRBD1 (6 bases). V lost 4 bases and J 6 bases, leaving 10 bases between the germline ends. The CDR3 covers 13 residues. Written as DNA, the CDR3 is TGTGCCAGCAGTTCTCAGACAGGTCAGCCCCAGCATTTT. Translated: CASSSQTGQPQHF.

This clonotype was picked up many times. The rearrangement links TRBV28 to TRBJ1-1, with D uncertain. The CDR3 runs 14 residues. Germline V lookup: CDR1 MDHEN, CDR2 SYDVKM. Deletions cut 7 bases from V and 3 bases from J, with 15 bases between. The CDR3 sequence: CASTLGIQYTEAFF. In nucleotides, the CDR3 is TGTGCCAGCACCCTCGGCATTCAGTACACTGAAGCTTTCTTT.

In this sample, this clonotype turned up a few times. The CDR3 protein is CASSLPGRGASGYNEQFF. CDR3 in DNA: TGTGCCAGTAGTCTCCCGGGGAGGGGGGCTAGCGGCTACAATGAGCAGTTCTTC. J is TRBJ2-1 and V is TRBV19; tentatively, D is TRBD2 (7 bases). Germline V gene lookup returns CDR1 LNHDA and CDR2 SQIVND (reference sequence). The CDR3 spans 18 residues. Between the trimmed V and J ends, which lost 5 bases and 3 bases, there was a span of 23 bases.

This clonotype appeared many times. The chain uses TRBV28 and TRBJ2-2, with unresolved D. The germline gives CDR1 MDHEN, CDR2 SYDVKM. V was shortened by 6 bases and J by 0 bases, with 5 bases between the two germline ends. The length of the CDR3 is 13 residues. The CDR3 nucleotides read TGTGCCAGCAGCCAGACGAACACCGGGGAGCTGTTTTTT. Translation: CASSQTNTGELFF.

Points on this clonotype: A clone one base away is much larger, so this may be a read error. J is TRBJ1-6 and V is TRBV11-1; D is unclear. V was shortened by 8 bases and J by 6 bases, with 14 bases between the two germline ends. Germline V CDR1 and CDR2: SGHAT, FQDESV (reference sequence). CDR3 length equals 14 residues. This chain's CDR3 is CASGLDQLNSPLHF. CDR3 bases: TGTGCCAGCGGTCTCGACCAGCTTAATTCACCCCTCCACTTT.

The chain couples TRBV20-1 to TRBJ2-7, with D maybe TRBD1 (5 bases). Germline V CDR1 and CDR2: DFQATT, SNEGSKA (reference sequence). The CDR3 totals 16 residues. V was cut by 2 bases and J by 3 bases, with 20 bases left in between. CDR3 loop: CSARNLMGQGIYEQYF. The DNA of the CDR3 is TGCAGTGCTAGAAACCTGATGGGGCAGGGCATCTACGAGCAGTACTTC.

The chain carries TRBV5-1 and TRBJ2-5; the match to TRBD2 covers 10 bases. The CDR3 covers 17 residues. Looked up from germline, CDR1 is SGHRS and CDR2 is YFSETQ. The V gene end was trimmed by 3 bases and the J gene end by 2 bases; junction bases not matched to a gene: 10. CDR3 sequence reads: CASSSPVASGRQETQYF. CDR3 sequence (DNA): TGCGCCAGCAGCTCGCCGGTGGCTAGCGGGAGACAAGAGACCCAGTACTTC.

The rearrangement links TRBV6-1 to TRBJ2-3; D perhaps matches TRBD1 (5 bases). Germline V gives CDR1 MNHNS, CDR2 SASEGT. Trimming left V 7 bases short and J 4 bases short, with 18 bases between. The CDR3 is 15 amino acids. This CDR3 is CASTRTREGADTQYF. The CDR3 DNA sequence: TGTGCCAGCACCCGGACAAGGGAAGGCGCAGATACGCAGTATTTT.

This clonotype was detected many times. The chain combines TRBV7-3 with TRBJ2-7, with 8 bases lining up with TRBD2. This CDR3 has 16 residues. Germline trimming cut 0 bases from V and 5 bases from J; bases unmatched to any gene: 9. Germline V lookup: CDR1 SGHTA, CDR2 FQGTGA. CDR3 loop: CASSLTGPQAGDEQYF. DNA of the CDR3: TGTGCCAGCAGCTTAACGGGACCTCAAGCGGGAGACGAGCAGTACTTC.

This clonotype was recorded a few times. The V gene is TRBV29-1, the J gene TRBJ2-3; D is perhaps TRBD2 (6 bases). CDR1 is SQVTM, CDR2 ANQGSEA, per germline. The CDR3 is 16 amino acids. The germline V and J ends were trimmed by 6 bases and 1 base, with 20 bases remaining between them. The CDR3 DNA sequence: TGCAGCGTCTATAAGGCGGGATACCGAGGCACAGATACGCAGTATTTT. Protein product: CSVYKAGYRGTDTQYF.

This clonotype was counted between two and nine times. Possible read error: a much larger clone is one base away. The genes are TRBV29-1 and TRBJ1-1, with D unclear. CDR3 length equals 13 residues. Per germline, CDR1 SQVTM and CDR2 ANQGSEA. CDR3 sequence reads: CSVDPARNAEAFF. DNA for the CDR3: TGCAGCGTTGACCCGGCCCGGAACGCTGAAGCTTTCTTT.